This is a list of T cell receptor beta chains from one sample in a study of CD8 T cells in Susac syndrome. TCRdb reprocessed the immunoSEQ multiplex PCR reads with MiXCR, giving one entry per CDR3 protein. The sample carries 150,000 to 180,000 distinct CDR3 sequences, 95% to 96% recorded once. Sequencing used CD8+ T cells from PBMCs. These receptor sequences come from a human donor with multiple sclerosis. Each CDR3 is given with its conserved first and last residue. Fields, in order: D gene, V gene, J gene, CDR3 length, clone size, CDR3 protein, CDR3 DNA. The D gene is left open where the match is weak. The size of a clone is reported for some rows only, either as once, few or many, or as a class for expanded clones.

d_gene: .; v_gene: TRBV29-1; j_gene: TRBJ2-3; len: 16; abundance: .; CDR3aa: CSVERPVVGVTDTQYF; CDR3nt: TGCAGCGTTGAAAGACCGGTAGTGGGCGTCACAGATACGCAGTATTTT
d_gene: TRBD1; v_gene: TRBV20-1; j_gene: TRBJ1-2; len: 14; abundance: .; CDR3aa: CSARDDRAVVGYTF; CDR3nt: TGCAGTGCTAGAGATGACAGGGCCGTCGTAGGCTACACCTTC
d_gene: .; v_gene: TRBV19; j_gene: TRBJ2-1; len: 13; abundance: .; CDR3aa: CASSQNSYNEQFF; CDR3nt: TGTGCCAGTAGTCAAAACTCCTACAATGAGCAGTTCTTC
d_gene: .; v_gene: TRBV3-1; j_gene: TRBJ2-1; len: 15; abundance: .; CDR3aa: CASSQDHGADNEQFF; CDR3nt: TGTGCCAGCAGCCAAGATCACGGGGCGGACAATGAGCAGTTCTTC
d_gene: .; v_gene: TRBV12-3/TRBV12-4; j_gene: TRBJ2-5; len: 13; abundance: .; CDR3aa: CASSPIGEETQYF; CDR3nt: TGTGCCAGCAGCCCCATAGGGGAAGAGACCCAGTACTTC
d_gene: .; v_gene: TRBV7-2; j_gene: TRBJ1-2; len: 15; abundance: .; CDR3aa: CASSLAGRPRRGYTF; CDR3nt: TGTGCCAGCAGCTTAGCCGGCAGGCCTAGGCGGGGCTACACCTTC
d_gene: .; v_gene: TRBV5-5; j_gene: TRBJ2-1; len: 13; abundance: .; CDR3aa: CASSLILYNEQFF; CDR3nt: TGTGCCAGCAGCTTAATCCTTTACAATGAGCAGTTCTTC
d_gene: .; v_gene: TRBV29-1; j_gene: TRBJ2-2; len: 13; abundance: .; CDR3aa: CSGLEDNTGELFF; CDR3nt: TGCAGCGGCCTTGAGGATAACACCGGGGAGCTGTTTTTT
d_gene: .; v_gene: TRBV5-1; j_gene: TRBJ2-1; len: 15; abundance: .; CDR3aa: CASSLQQGGNNEQFF; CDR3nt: TGCGCCAGCAGCTTGCAACAGGGAGGTAACAATGAGCAGTTCTTC
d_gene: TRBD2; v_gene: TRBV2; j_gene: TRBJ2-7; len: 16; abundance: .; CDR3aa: CASRVSGTSGSYEQYF; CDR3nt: TGTGCCAGCAGGGTCTCCGGGACTAGCGGATCCTACGAGCAGTACTTC
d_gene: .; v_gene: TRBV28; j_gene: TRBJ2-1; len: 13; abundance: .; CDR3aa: CASSFGLYNEQFF; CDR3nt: TGTGCCAGCAGTTTCGGCCTCTACAATGAGCAGTTCTTC
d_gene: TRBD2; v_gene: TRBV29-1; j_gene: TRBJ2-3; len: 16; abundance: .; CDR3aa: CSAKPTSGGLADTQYF; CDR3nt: TGCAGCGCCAAACCGACTAGCGGGGGGTTGGCAGATACGCAGTATTTT
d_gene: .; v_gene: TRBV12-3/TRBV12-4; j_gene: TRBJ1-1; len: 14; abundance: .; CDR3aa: CASSFLSGGTEAFF; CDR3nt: TGTGCCAGCAGTTTTTTGTCCGGGGGCACTGAAGCTTTCTTT
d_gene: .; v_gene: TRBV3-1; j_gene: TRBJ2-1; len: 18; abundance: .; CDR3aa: CASSQVGDSVPNYNEQFF; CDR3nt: TGTGCCAGCAGCCAAGTGGGAGACAGTGTTCCCAACTACAATGAGCAGTTCTTC
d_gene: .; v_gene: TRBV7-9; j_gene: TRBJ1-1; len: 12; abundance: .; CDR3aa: CASSAGRTEAFF; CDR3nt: TGTGCCAGCAGTGCAGGGAGAACTGAAGCTTTCTTT
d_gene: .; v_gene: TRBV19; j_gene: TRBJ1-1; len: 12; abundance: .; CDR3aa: CASSTGRVEAFF; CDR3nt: TGTGCCAGTAGTACCGGACGGGTTGAAGCTTTCTTT
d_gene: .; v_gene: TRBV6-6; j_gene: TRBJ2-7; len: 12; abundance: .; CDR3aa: CASSQGDNEQYF; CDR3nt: TGTGCCAGCAGTCAGGGCGACAACGAGCAGTACTTC
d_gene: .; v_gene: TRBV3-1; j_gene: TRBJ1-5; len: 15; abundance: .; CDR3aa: CASSLGQGYNQPQHF; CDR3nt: TGTGCCAGCAGCCTCGGGCAGGGGTACAATCAGCCCCAGCATTTT
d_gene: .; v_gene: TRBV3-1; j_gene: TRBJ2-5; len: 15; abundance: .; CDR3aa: CASSSDLGLQETQYF; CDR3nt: TGTGCCAGCAGCTCAGACCTGGGGTTACAAGAGACCCAGTACTTC
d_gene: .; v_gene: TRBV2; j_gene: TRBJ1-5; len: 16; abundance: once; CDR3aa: CASDPGASASNQPQHF; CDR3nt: TGTGCCAGCGATCCAGGGGCCTCTGCGTCCAATCAGCCCCAGCATTTT
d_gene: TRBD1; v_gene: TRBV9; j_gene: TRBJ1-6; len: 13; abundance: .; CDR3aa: CASRGQGGSPLHF; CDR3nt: TGTGCCAGCCGTGGACAGGGTGGTTCACCCCTCCACTTT
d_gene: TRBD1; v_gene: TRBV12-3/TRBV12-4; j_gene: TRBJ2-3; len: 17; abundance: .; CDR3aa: CASSPTIRTGETDTQYF; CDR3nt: TGTGCCAGCAGTCCCACCATTAGGACAGGGGAGACAGATACGCAGTATTTT
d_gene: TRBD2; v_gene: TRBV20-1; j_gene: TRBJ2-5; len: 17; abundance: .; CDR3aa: CSARDRRASGVEETQYF; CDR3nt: TGCAGTGCTAGAGATCGCCGCGCTAGCGGGGTGGAAGAGACCCAGTACTTC
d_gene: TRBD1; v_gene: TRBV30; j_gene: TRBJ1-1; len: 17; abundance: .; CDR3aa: CAWAPGQFHLMNTEAFF; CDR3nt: TGTGCCTGGGCTCCGGGACAGTTTCACCTTATGAACACTGAAGCTTTCTTT
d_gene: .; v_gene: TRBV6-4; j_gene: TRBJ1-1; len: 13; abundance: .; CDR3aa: CASRTGENTEAFF; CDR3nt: TGTGCCAGCAGAACAGGAGAGAACACTGAAGCTTTCTTT
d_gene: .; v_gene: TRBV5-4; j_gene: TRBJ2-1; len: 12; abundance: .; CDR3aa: CASSPWGDEQFF; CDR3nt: TGTGCCAGCAGCCCGTGGGGGGATGAGCAGTTCTTC
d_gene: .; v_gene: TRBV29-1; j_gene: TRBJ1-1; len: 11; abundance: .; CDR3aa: CSVVFDTEAFF; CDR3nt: TGCAGCGTTGTCTTCGACACTGAAGCTTTCTTT
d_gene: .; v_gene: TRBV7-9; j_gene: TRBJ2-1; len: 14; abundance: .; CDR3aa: CASSSVLGQREQFF; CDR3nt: TGTGCCAGCAGCTCCGTACTAGGCCAGAGGGAGCAGTTCTTC
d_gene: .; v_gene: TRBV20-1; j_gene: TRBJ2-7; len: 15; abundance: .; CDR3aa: CSASPRQPLTYEQYF; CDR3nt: TGCAGTGCTAGTCCCCGACAGCCTCTTACCTACGAGCAGTACTTC
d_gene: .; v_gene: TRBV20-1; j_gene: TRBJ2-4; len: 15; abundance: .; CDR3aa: CSAQEGEGPRSIQYF; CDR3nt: TGCAGTGCCCAAGAGGGGGAAGGGCCGAGAAGCATTCAGTACTTC
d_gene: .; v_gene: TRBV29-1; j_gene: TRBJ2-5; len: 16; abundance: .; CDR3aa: CSVNPGRGPNQETQYF; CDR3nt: TGCAGCGTTAACCCTGGGCGGGGGCCCAACCAAGAGACCCAGTACTTC
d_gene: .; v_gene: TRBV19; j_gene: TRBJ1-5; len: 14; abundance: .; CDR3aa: CASSSRQWSQPQHF; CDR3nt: TGTGCCAGTAGTTCCCGACAGTGGAGTCAGCCCCAGCATTTT
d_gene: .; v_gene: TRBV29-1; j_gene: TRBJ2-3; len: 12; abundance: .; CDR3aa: CSEFRQAGEQYF; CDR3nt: TGCAGCGAGTTTCGACAGGCCGGTGAGCAGTATTTT
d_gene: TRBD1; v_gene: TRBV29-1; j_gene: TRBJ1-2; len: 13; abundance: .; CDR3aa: CSAVTGGTHGYTF; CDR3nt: TGCAGCGCCGTGACAGGGGGTACGCATGGCTACACCTTC
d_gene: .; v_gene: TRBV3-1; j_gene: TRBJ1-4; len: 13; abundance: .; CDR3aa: CASTGDRNEKLFF; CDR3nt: TGTGCCAGCACCGGGGATCGGAATGAAAAACTGTTTTTT
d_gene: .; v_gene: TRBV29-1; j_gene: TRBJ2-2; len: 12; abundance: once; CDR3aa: CSGGAATGELFF; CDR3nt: TGCAGCGGCGGGGCGGCCACCGGGGAGCTGTTTTTT
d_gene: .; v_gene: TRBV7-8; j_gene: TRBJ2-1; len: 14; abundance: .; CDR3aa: CASSLGSLAHEQFF; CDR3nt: TGTGCCAGCAGCTTAGGCTCGCTAGCCCATGAGCAGTTCTTC
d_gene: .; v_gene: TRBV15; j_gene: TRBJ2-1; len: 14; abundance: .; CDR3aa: CATSAESTGNEQFF; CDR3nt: TGTGCCACCAGCGCCGAATCGACAGGAAATGAGCAGTTCTTC
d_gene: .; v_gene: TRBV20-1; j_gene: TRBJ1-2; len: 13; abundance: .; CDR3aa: CSAWFDPSYGYTF; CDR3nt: TGCAGTGCCTGGTTCGACCCTTCCTATGGCTACACCTTC
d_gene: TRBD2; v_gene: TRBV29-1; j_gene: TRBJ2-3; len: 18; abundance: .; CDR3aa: CSVEDPDGGLANTDTQYF; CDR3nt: TGCAGCGTTGAAGATCCCGACGGAGGACTAGCGAACACAGATACGCAGTATTTT